This T cell receptor (beta chain) was obtained from a study of blood T cell repertoires in COVID-19 (TCRdb year 2020). For the study in its entirety: The collaborator samples originated in the United States, Italy and Spain and spanned the acute and convalescent phases of COVID-19. The material from the prospective study consisted of cDNA or gDNA derived from T cells, B-cell-depleted T cells, or PBMCs. The dataset comprised deeply sampled blood TCRbeta repertoires from subjects exposed to, actively infected with, or recovered from COVID-19. The repertoires were released in a freely available public database meant as a resource for research on the immune response to SARS-CoV-2. The samples were drawn from two sources: the first 160 participants of the ongoing ImmuneRACE study, and 1,000 to 1,500 subjects contributed by 6 global collaborators. Sample metadata almost always included a de-identified subject ID, COVID-19 status, age in years and sex. Where available, HLA class I and class II types were taken from metadata supplied by the sample provider and were not determined by assay-based typing.

Another Seattle source contributed samples from volunteer blood donors who had recovered from COVID-19. Collaborating institutions collected whole blood in K2EDTA tubes following their own protocols. For TCRbeta analysis, collaborators shipped samples in one of three forms: frozen whole blood, isolated PBMCs, or DNA extracted from either of those sample types. With regard to this clone: The antigen it recognizes is unknown. One base away there is no much larger clone; base qualities are not given.

Study-wide conclusions, independent of this receptor: Clinical and demographic metadata were provided uncurated, with the amount varying by source and participant.

TCRbeta CDR3 regions were amplified from genomic DNA by means of the immunoSEQ Assay, a bias-controlled multiplex PCR. The authors' pipeline ran thus. Within the assay, amplification of reference gene primers was used to estimate how many nucleated cells each sample contained. Sequence reads were collapsed and filtered to measure the absolute abundance of every unique TCRbeta CDR3 rearrangement. For each sample, productive Simpson clonality was calculated as the square root of Simpson's diversity index across productive rearrangements. Sourced from immuneACCESS, this table was stored by TCRdb with only in-frame sequences that have V and J called. A share of the clones is absent; for the studies checked, an unresolved V gene accounts for under half, and the remainder has no known explanation. D and trimming come from the DNA, and the V and J calls and clone size come from that table. This sample holds fewer than 200,000 clones; 80% to 90% were observed only once. The top ten constitute about 8% of the sample.

Sequencing input: peripheral blood. The TCR was taken from a man aged 40-49 years who had recovered from COVID-19.

In nucleotide form, the sequence is TGTGCCAGCAGGGGGACAGACCAGCTCTACGAGCAGTACTTC. This translates into CASRGTDQLYEQYF. The rearrangement combines TRBV7-2 with TRBJ2-7; TRBD1 lines up with 7 middle nucleotides. The CDR3 covers 14 residues, taking in both the cysteine and the phenylalanine. Only the CDR3 part of the read is kept: 42 bases, read in frame from the first base. Clipping removes 6 bases from V and 3 bases from J, with 8 as the unmatched junction base count. From the germline V gene, CDR1 is SGHTA and CDR2 is FQGNSA.